The 8 T cell receptor beta chains listed next were all sequenced from one sample in a study of identical twins. MiXCR was run by TCRdb on the 5' RACE reads, yielding one entry per CDR3 protein. The sample comprises about 890,000 distinct CDR3 sequences, 12% of which are singletons, and 1.5% to 2% rests with the top ten. These sequences were also reported in another study, on yellow fever vaccine responses in identical twins.

Material for sequencing was PBMCs. These receptors all come from a woman between 18 and 29 years old in good health.

Only a few counts were recorded for this clonotype. J is TRBJ1-2 and V is TRBV6-2 or TRBV6-3; TRBD1 matches 12 bases. With 1 base clipped from V and 6 bases from J, the junction kept 6 bases outside the gene matches. Germline V gene lookup returns CDR1 MNHEY and CDR2 SVGEGT. CDR3 length: 16 amino acids. DNA of the CDR3: TGTGCCAGCAGTTACTTCGGGACAGGGGGCCAAGATGGCTACACCTTC. Protein: CASSYFGTGGQDGYTF.

The rearrangement uses TRBV3-1 and TRBJ2-5; D perhaps matches TRBD2 (5 bases). With 0 bases removed from V and 9 bases from J, the gap between germline ends came to 17 bases. The CDR3 sequence is 15 residues long. Germline V gene sequence: CDR1 LGHDT, CDR2 YNNKEL (reference sequence). CDR3 nucleotide sequence: TGTGCCAGCAGCCAAGATCCCAGCGGCGAGGCTCCCCAGTACTTC. Amino acids: CASSQDPSGEAPQYF.

This clonotype has more than one count but fewer than ten. The rearrangement links TRBV12-3 or TRBV12-4 to TRBJ1-5, with D perhaps matching TRBD1 (6 bases). The CDR3 runs 15 residues. Between the trimmed V and J ends, which lost 3 bases and 6 bases, there was a span of 15 bases. CDR3: CASSLAGGILQPQHF. CDR3 nucleotide sequence: TGTGCCAGCAGTTTGGCCGGGGGCATACTTCAGCCCCAGCATTTT.

The CDR3 sequence is CASSQKPLRRGGSGNTIYF. The DNA of the CDR3 is TGTGCCAGCAGCCAAAAACCCCTCCGAAGGGGGGGATCGGGAAACACCATATATTTT. The chain links TRBV3-1 to TRBJ1-3; D is possibly TRBD1 (6 bases). The V end was cut by 2 bases, the J end by 4 bases, with 24 bases between. The CDR3 extends over 19 amino acids. Germline lookup yields CDR1 LGHDT and CDR2 YNNKEL (reference sequence).

The rearrangement uses TRBV9 and TRBJ1-3; D is undetermined. Germline CDR1 is SGDLS and CDR2 is YYNGEE. CDR3 size: 13 residues. V was cut by 3 bases and J by 7 bases, with 11 bases left in between. CDR3 sequence reads: CASSAADGNTIYF. CDR3 coding DNA: TGTGCCAGCAGCGCGGCCGATGGGAACACCATATATTTT.

This clonotype appeared a few times. The V gene is TRBV12-3 or TRBV12-4, the J gene TRBJ2-2; TRBD2 might be the D (5 bases). V was shortened by 10 bases and J by 2 bases, with 14 bases between the two germline ends. The CDR3 covers 14 residues. The CDR3: CAMAGVGNTGELFF. CDR3 sequence (DNA): TGTGCCATGGCCGGGGTAGGCAACACCGGGGAGCTGTTTTTT.

The CDR3 sequence: CASGYRGTGELFF. CDR3 nucleotides: TGTGCCAGCGGGTACAGGGGCACCGGGGAGCTGTTTTTT. The chain couples TRBV12-3 or TRBV12-4 to TRBJ2-2; 7 nucleotides agree with TRBD1. CDR3 size: 13 residues. The V segment lost 8 bases and the J segment 4 bases; nucleotides outside the gene matches: 4.

This clonotype turned up a few times. The rearrangement links TRBV20-1 to TRBJ2-2, with 12 bases that match TRBD2. V shed 6 bases and J 5 bases; nucleotides not matched to a gene: 4. Germline CDR1 and CDR2: DFQATT and SNEGSKA (reference sequence). This CDR3 spans 14 amino acids. The CDR3 sequence: CSAQTSGSTGELFF. The CDR3 nucleotides are TGCAGTGCGCAGACTAGCGGGAGTACCGGGGAGCTGTTTTTT.